The T cell receptor (beta chain) described here comes from a study of PD-1 blockade in classical Hodgkin lymphoma. Here immunoSEQ multiplex PCR was the method, and the copy in TCRdb shows in-frame clones only, minus some. The table shows roughly 31,000 clones, with 70% to 85% occurring only once. Trimming cost V 8 bases and J 4 bases; bases outside gene matches: 6. Germline V gene sequence: CDR1 MNHEY, CDR2 SVGAGI. The CDR3 contains 14 residues. With no exception, relapse followed autologous stem cell transplantation in all patients, and brentuximab vedotin exposure varied. The chain links TRBV6-5 to TRBJ2-5, with TRBD2 matching 11 bases. The clonotype originates from a human donor with classical Hodgkin lymphoma. Sequencing used peripheral blood mononuclear cells (PBMCs), obtained before the second cycle of nivolumab. CDR3 sequence (DNA): TGTGCCAGCTCTACTACTAGCGGGGGAGAGACCCAGTACTTC. Residues: CASSTTSGGETQYF.